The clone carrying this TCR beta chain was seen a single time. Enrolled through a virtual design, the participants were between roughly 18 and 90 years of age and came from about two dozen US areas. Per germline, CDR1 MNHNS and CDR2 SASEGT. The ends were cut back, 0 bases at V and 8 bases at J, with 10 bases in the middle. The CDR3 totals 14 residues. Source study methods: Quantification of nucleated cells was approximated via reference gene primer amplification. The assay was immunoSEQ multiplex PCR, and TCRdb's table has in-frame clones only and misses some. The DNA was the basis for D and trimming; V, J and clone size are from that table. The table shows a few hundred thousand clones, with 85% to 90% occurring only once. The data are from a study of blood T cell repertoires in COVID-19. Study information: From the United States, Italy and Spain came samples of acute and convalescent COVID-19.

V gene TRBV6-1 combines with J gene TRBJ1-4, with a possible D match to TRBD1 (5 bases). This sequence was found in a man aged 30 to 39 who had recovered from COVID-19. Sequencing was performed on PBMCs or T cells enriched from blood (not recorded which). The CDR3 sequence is CASSEAGPLEKLFF. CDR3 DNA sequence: TGTGCCAGCAGTGAAGCGGGGCCCCTCGAAAAACTGTTTTTT.